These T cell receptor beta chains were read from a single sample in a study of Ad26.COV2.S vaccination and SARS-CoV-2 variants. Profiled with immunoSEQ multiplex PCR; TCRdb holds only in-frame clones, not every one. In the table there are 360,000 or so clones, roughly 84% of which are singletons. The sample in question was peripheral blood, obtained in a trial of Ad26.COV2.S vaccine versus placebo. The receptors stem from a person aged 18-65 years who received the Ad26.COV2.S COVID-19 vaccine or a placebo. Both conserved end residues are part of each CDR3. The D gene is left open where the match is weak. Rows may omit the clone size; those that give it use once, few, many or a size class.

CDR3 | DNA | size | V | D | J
CASSPGTGSVEQYF | TGTGCCAGCTCGCCCGGGACAGGGTCGGTCGAGCAGTACTTC | NA | TRBV18 | TRBD1 | TRBJ2-7
CASSFATGNSYNEQFF | TGTGCCAGCAGCTTCGCGACGGGTAACTCCTACAATGAGCAGTTCTTC | NA | TRBV7-9 | NA | TRBJ2-1
CAWSVRNAQPQHF | TGTGCCTGGAGTGTACGGAATGCTCAGCCCCAGCATTTT | NA | TRBV30 | NA | TRBJ1-5
CASSQAQASEETQYF | TGTGCCAGCAGCCAAGCTCAAGCGTCGGAAGAGACCCAGTACTTC | NA | TRBV4-2 | NA | TRBJ2-5
CAWRDSQASPYEQYF | TGTGCCTGGAGAGATTCACAGGCTTCCCCCTACGAGCAGTACTTC | NA | TRBV30 | NA | TRBJ2-7
CASSPAGNAYEQYF | TGTGCCAGCTCACCGGCGGGGAATGCCTACGAGCAGTACTTC | NA | TRBV18 | NA | TRBJ2-7
CASSPAGGGSGANVLTF | TGTGCCAGCAGCCCCGCAGGGGGGGGCTCTGGGGCCAACGTCCTGACTTTC | NA | TRBV28 | NA | TRBJ2-6
CASSLGLAGVSETQYF | TGCGCCAGCAGCTTGGGCCTAGCGGGGGTCTCGGAGACCCAGTACTTC | NA | TRBV5-1 | TRBD2 | TRBJ2-5
CASSLLAGGQDTQYF | TGTGCCAGCAGCTTGCTAGCGGGGGGGCAAGATACGCAGTATTTT | NA | TRBV5-4 | TRBD2 | TRBJ2-3
CASSPGGLQPQHF | TGTGCCAGCAGCCCGGGGGGTCTTCAGCCCCAGCATTTT | NA | TRBV14 | NA | TRBJ1-5
CAWRDLQGALNEQFF | TGTGCCTGGAGGGATCTGCAGGGGGCTTTAAATGAGCAGTTCTTC | NA | TRBV30 | TRBD1 | TRBJ2-1
CASSLVGDPPTGELFF | TGTGCCAGCAGCTTAGTGGGAGACCCCCCGACCGGGGAGCTGTTTTTT | NA | TRBV7-2 | NA | TRBJ2-2
CASGLVRGIGRYGYTF | TGTGCTAGTGGTTTGGTACGGGGCATTGGACGCTATGGCTACACCTTC | NA | TRBV12-5 | NA | TRBJ1-2
CASSLDRGPVGELFF | TGTGCCAGCAGCTTAGACAGGGGGCCGGTCGGGGAGCTGTTTTTT | NA | TRBV7-3 | TRBD1 | TRBJ2-2
CASSSIDTEAFF | TGTGCCAGCAGCTCCATTGACACTGAAGCTTTCTTT | NA | TRBV5-8 | NA | TRBJ1-1
CASSIALLYTEAFF | TGTGCCAGTAGTATAGCATTGCTCTACACTGAAGCTTTCTTT | NA | TRBV19 | NA | TRBJ1-1
CASSYGGLAIRQFF | TGTGCCAGCAGTTATGGGGGACTAGCGATTAGGCAGTTCTTC | NA | TRBV6-2/TRBV6-3 | TRBD2 | TRBJ2-1
CASSWGHSVYEQYF | TGTGCCAGCAGTTGGGGACACTCCGTCTACGAGCAGTACTTC | NA | TRBV6-5 | NA | TRBJ2-7
CSTRWGGLTGELFF | TGCAGCACCCGATGGGGGGGCCTCACCGGGGAGCTGTTTTTT | NA | TRBV29-1 | NA | TRBJ2-2
CASSHPQGRHSEAFF | TGCGCCAGCAGCCACCCACAGGGCCGTCACTCTGAAGCTTTCTTT | few | TRBV4-1 | NA | TRBJ1-1
CASSLGLGTDTQYF | TGTGCCAGCAGCTTAGGGCTAGGCACAGATACGCAGTATTTT | NA | TRBV7-2 | NA | TRBJ2-3
CASSSDGGKTQYF | TGTGCCAGCAGTTCTGACGGGGGGAAGACCCAGTACTTC | NA | TRBV27 | TRBD2 | TRBJ2-5
CASSVSGNSYNEQFF | TGTGCCAGCAGCGTGTCAGGGAACTCCTACAATGAGCAGTTCTTC | NA | TRBV9 | NA | TRBJ2-1
CATDRGTDTQYF | TGTGCCACGGACAGGGGCACAGATACGCAGTATTTT | NA | TRBV10-3 | TRBD1 | TRBJ2-3
CASSVERMNTEAFF | TGTGCCAGCAGCGTAGAACGGATGAACACTGAAGCTTTCTTT | NA | TRBV9 | NA | TRBJ1-1
CASSQVSTGYEQYF | TGTGCCAGCAGCCAAGTCTCAACAGGATACGAGCAGTACTTC | few | TRBV3-1/TRBV3-2 | NA | TRBJ2-7
CASSLVPDSVNYEQYF | TGTGCCAGCAGCTTAGTTCCGGACAGCGTAAACTACGAGCAGTACTTC | few | TRBV7-9 | NA | TRBJ2-7
CASSTGSPAHEQYF | TGTGCCAGCAGTACGGGCTCCCCGGCCCACGAGCAGTACTTC | once | TRBV5-5 | NA | TRBJ2-7
CASSDGTGGYTF | TGTGCCAGCAGTGATGGGACAGGTGGCTACACCTTC | NA | TRBV2 | TRBD1 | TRBJ1-2
CASSSFPVANYGYTF | TGTGCCAGCAGCTCCTTTCCCGTGGCTAACTATGGCTACACCTTC | NA | TRBV7-2 | NA | TRBJ1-2
CASSLALRGAKVSTEAFF | TGTGCCAGCAGCTTAGCGCTAAGGGGGGCTAAGGTGAGCACTGAAGCTTTCTTT | NA | TRBV7-9 | NA | TRBJ1-1
CASSRLGGADEKLFF | TGTGCCAGCAGCCGCCTAGGGGGGGCTGACGAAAAACTGTTTTTT | NA | TRBV13 | NA | TRBJ1-4
CATSRDSGSGELFF | TGTGCCACCAGCAGAGATAGTGGCTCCGGGGAGCTGTTTTTT | NA | TRBV15 | NA | TRBJ2-2
CASSLKEGRGTEAFF | TGCGCCAGCAGCTTAAAGGAAGGCAGGGGGACTGAAGCTTTCTTT | few | TRBV5-1 | TRBD1 | TRBJ1-1
CASSLGGTGNDEQYF | TGTGCCAGCAGCTTAGGGGGGACAGGGAACGACGAGCAGTACTTC | NA | TRBV7-6 | TRBD1 | TRBJ2-7
CASIGNRRYF | TGTGCCAGCATCGGGAACAGGCGGTATTTT | NA | TRBV6-5 | NA | TRBJ2-3
CATSRTGGGGFEKLFF | TGTGCCACCAGCAGAACCGGAGGAGGGGGATTTGAAAAACTGTTTTTT | NA | TRBV15 | NA | TRBJ1-4